This TCR beta chain was captured in a study of blood T cell repertoires in COVID-19. Across the whole study: Researchers got acute and convalescent COVID-19 samples from the United States, Italy and Spain. The analysed material was cDNA or gDNA that came from T cells, B-cell-depleted T cells, or PBMCs.

Recruitment covered roughly 22 US areas and drew participants whose ages spanned roughly 18 to 95 years. The CDR3 contains 15 residues. With 7 bases removed from V and 1 base from J, the gap between germline ends came to 15 bases. Germline CDR1 and CDR2: MNHEY and SVGAGI. Study processing details: The assay estimated nucleated cells by amplifying reference gene primers. Clones were sequenced by immunoSEQ multiplex PCR, and TCRdb holds only the in-frame ones, with some missing. V, J and clone size were drawn from that table, and D and trimming were deduced from the DNA. The sample records about 140,000 clones, around 80% being singletons.

The TCR sequence derives from a woman between 18 and 30 years old who had been exposed to COVID-19. The V call is TRBV6-5, the J call TRBJ2-3; D perhaps matches TRBD2 (5 bases). The specimen was PBMCs or T cells enriched from blood (not recorded which). The CDR3 DNA sequence: TGTGCCAGCAAGGATAGGGCGGGCGGCACAGATACGCAGTATTTT. Translating it yields CASKDRAGGTDTQYF.